These T cell receptor beta chains were read from a single sample in a study of radiation and T cells in renal cell carcinoma. Profiling relied on immunoSEQ multiplex PCR, and the TCRdb table lists in-frame clones only, not all of them. This sample has tens of thousands of clones, with over 80% found just once. This specimen consisted of blood, obtained from a patient whose treatment included radiotherapy and nephrectomy. The receptors originated from a woman in her seventies with renal cell carcinoma. Both conserved end residues are part of each CDR3. D genes are given only for firm matches. Clone size appears in some rows only: once, few, many, or a class for an expanded clone.

j_call d_call v_call clone_size cdr3_nt cdr3_aa
TRBJ1-1 TRBD1 TRBV5-1 - TGCGCCAGCAGCGAGGACAGGGGGCTCACTGAAGCTTTCTTT CASSEDRGLTEAFF
TRBJ2-2 - TRBV6-6 - TGTGCCAGCAGTCCTCAGCGGAGCGGGGAGCTGTTTTTT CASSPQRSGELFF
TRBJ2-1 - TRBV7-9 once TGTGCCAGCACTCCGGGCCTAATCAATGAGCAGTTCTTC CASTPGLINEQFF
TRBJ1-4 - TRBV7-2 - TGTGCCAGCAGCCGCCGTAGGACAGCGGGAGAAAAACTGTTTTTT CASSRRRTAGEKLFF
TRBJ1-3 TRBD1 TRBV6-6 - TGTGCCAGCAGTGAGACAGGGAATAGCGGAAACACCATATATTTT CASSETGNSGNTIYF
TRBJ2-5 - TRBV7-3 - TGTGCCAGCAGCTTAAAGGGGGCCGGGGGCGCCAAGGAGACCCAGTACTTC CASSLKGAGGAKETQYF
TRBJ1-1 - TRBV10-2 - TGCGCCAGCAGTGATACAGGCAACACTGAAGCTTTCTTT CASSDTGNTEAFF
TRBJ1-5 - TRBV5-1 - TGCGCCAGCAGCTTGCGTAGCAATCAGCCCCAGCATTTT CASSLRSNQPQHF
TRBJ2-7 - TRBV7-2 - TGTGCCAGCAGTCGAACCTACGAGCAGTACTTC CASSRTYEQYF
TRBJ2-3 - TRBV5-8 - TGTGCCAGCAGCCCCCAGGCTGGTAGCACAGATACGCAGTATTTT CASSPQAGSTDTQYF
TRBJ2-5 - TRBV29-1 - TGCAGCGTTGATTTGGGGTCCCAAGAGACCCAGTACTTC CSVDLGSQETQYF
TRBJ2-7 TRBD1 TRBV6-1 once TGTGCCAGCAGTACGCAAGGGGGCGAGGGATACGAGCAGTACTTC CASSTQGGEGYEQYF
TRBJ1-2 - TRBV7-9 - TGTGCCAGCAGCCAAGTGAACTATGGCTACACCTTC CASSQVNYGYTF
TRBJ2-3 - TRBV5-6 few TGTGCCAGCAGCTTGGAGGCAGATACGCAGTATTTT CASSLEADTQYF
TRBJ1-2 TRBD1 TRBV2 - TGTGCCAGCAGTGTGACAGGGGGAAACTATGGCTACACCTTC CASSVTGGNYGYTF
TRBJ2-1 TRBD2 TRBV4-1 - TGCGCCAGCAGCCAAGCAGCTAGCGGGAGGTTGGATGAGCAGTTCTTC CASSQAASGRLDEQFF
TRBJ1-4 TRBD1 TRBV5-1 - TGCGCCAGCAGCCGGGACAGCAATGAAAAACTGTTTTTT CASSRDSNEKLFF
TRBJ1-4 TRBD1 TRBV5-4 - TGTGCCAGCAGATCTGACAGGGGCGAAAAACTGTTTTTT CASRSDRGEKLFF